A single sample is the source of the 15 T cell receptor beta chains below, sequenced in a study of cytomegalovirus exposure and HLA in healthy donors. PCR primers comprised 60 Vbeta and 13 Jbeta primers. Some clones are missing from TCRdb's copy, which holds only in-frame ones; the method was immunoSEQ multiplex PCR. The sample totals around 150,000 clones; its top ten clones hold approximately 2%. Sequencing used PBMCs. All receptors derive from a man younger than 40 in good health and CMV-seronegative.

This chain connects TRBV7-9 to TRBJ1-2; TRBD1 agrees at 7 bases. Germline CDR1 and CDR2: SEHNR and FQNEAQ (reference sequence). The V segment lost 4 bases and the J segment 5 bases; nucleotides outside the gene matches: 7. This CDR3 has 14 residues. The CDR3 loop reads CASSYERDSYGYTF. CDR3 in DNA: TGTGCCAGCAGCTACGAGAGGGACAGTTATGGCTACACCTTC.

The rearrangement uses TRBV7-9 and TRBJ1-4, with a tentative D call TRBD1 (6 bases). V dropped 5 bases and J dropped 4 bases, with 20 bases sitting between them. There are 17 residues in the CDR3. Germline V lookup: CDR1 SEHNR, CDR2 FQNEAQ (reference sequence). In DNA, the CDR3 is TGTGCCAGCAGCCCCCAAGGGGGACAACCTCATAATGAAAAACTGTTTTTT. It codes for CASSPQGGQPHNEKLFF.

The chain carries TRBV10-3 and TRBJ1-2, with TRBD1 matching over 12 bases. The CDR3 is made up of 15 amino acids. With 10 bases clipped from V and 5 bases from J, the junction kept 11 bases outside the gene matches. Germline V gene data show CDR1 as ENHRY and CDR2 as SYGVKD. CDR3 coding DNA: TGTGCCAACCGAAAGGGGACAGGGGGCGGTTATGGCTACACCTTC. Encoded protein: CANRKGTGGGYGYTF.

The chain links TRBV4-1 to TRBJ2-3; weak D call: TRBD2 (6 bases). From germline, CDR1 is MGHRA and CDR2 YSYEKL. V dropped 7 bases and J dropped 1 base, with 9 bases sitting between them. This CDR3 region has 13 residues. The DNA for the CDR3 is TGCGCCAGCAAGGGCGGGGGCACAGATACGCAGTATTTT. It encodes CASKGGGTDTQYF.

J is TRBJ2-5 and V is TRBV27, with 15 bases lining up with TRBD2. CDR3 length: 17 amino acids. Per germline, CDR1 MNHEY and CDR2 SMNVEV (reference sequence). Losses at the gene ends were 4 bases for V and 4 bases for J; bases not matched to a gene: 7. CDR3 in amino acids: CASSSGLAGGRGETQYF. The CDR3 DNA is TGTGCCAGCAGTTCCGGACTAGCGGGAGGGAGGGGAGAGACCCAGTACTTC.

The chain uses TRBV6-1 and TRBJ2-4; TRBD2 matches 9 bases. The CDR3 runs to 19 residues. After removal of 2 bases from V and 1 base from J, the junction contained 12 bases not matched to a gene. Per the germline V gene, CDR1 is MNHNS and CDR2 is SASEGT. The CDR3, as DNA: TGTGCCAGCAGTGAATTTAGCCTTTTAGCGGGAGTTGCCAAAAACATTCAGTACTTC. Translation gives CASSEFSLLAGVAKNIQYF.

The rearrangement uses TRBV28 and TRBJ2-7, with 12 bases aligning to TRBD1. J gave up 3 bases and V 6 bases, and 9 bases lay outside the gene matches. CDR3 length equals 16 residues. From germline, CDR1 is MDHEN and CDR2 SYDVKM. CDR3 residues: CASSRGGTGGIYEQYF. The DNA of the CDR3 is TGTGCCAGCAGCCGAGGGGGGACAGGGGGCATCTACGAGCAGTACTTC.

The rearrangement joins TRBV5-4 to TRBJ2-5, with 15 bases identical to TRBD2. With 6 bases clipped from V and 5 bases from J, the junction kept 5 bases outside the gene matches. The CDR3 length is 15 residues. The germline gives CDR1 SGHNT, CDR2 YYREEE (reference sequence). The CDR3 protein is CASTMGLAGGETQYF. The DNA of the CDR3 is TGTGCCAGCACTATGGGACTAGCGGGAGGTGAGACCCAGTACTTC. The full variable domain, its missing parts supplied by reference TRBV5-4 and TRBJ2-5, is ETGVTQSPTHLIKTRGQQVTLRCSSQSGHNTVSWYQQALGQGPQFIFQYYREEENGRGNFPPRFSGLQFPNYSSELNVNALELDDSALYLCASTMGLAGGETQYFGPGTRLLVL.

The chain links TRBV7-3 to TRBJ1-2; maybe TRBD1 (5 bases). From germline, CDR1 is SGHTA and CDR2 FQGTGA. V was cut by 8 bases and J by 8 bases, with 18 bases left in between. The CDR3 consists of 13 residues. CDR3: CASAPGQGEGYTF. The CDR3 DNA follows: TGTGCCAGCGCCCCTGGGCAGGGCGAAGGCTACACCTTC.

The V call is TRBV5-1, the J call TRBJ2-5, with a possible D match to TRBD2 (6 bases). Germline loops: CDR1 SGHRS, CDR2 YFSETQ. This CDR3 is built from 14 residues. Trimming removed 1 base at V and 5 bases at J, with 12 bases between. The CDR3 DNA reads TGCGCCAGCAGCTTGAGTTGGGGGGAGGAGACCCAGTACTTC. It yields the protein CASSLSWGEETQYF.

This CDR3 is CASSFSGGNTGELFF. CDR3 coding DNA: TGTGCCAGCAGCTTTAGCGGAGGGAACACCGGGGAGCTGTTTTTT. The chain employs TRBV11-3 and TRBJ2-2; the D gene is possibly TRBD2 (6 bases). Germline V gene data show CDR1 as SGHNT and CDR2 as YENEEA. The CDR3 loop spans 15 amino acids. V shed 3 bases and J shed 1 base, with 9 bases lying between them.

V usage is TRBV7-8 and J usage is TRBJ2-6; D may be TRBD1 (5 bases). CDR1 and CDR2 (germline): SGHVS, FQNEAQ. CDR3 length: 17 amino acids. The ends were cut back, 1 base at V and 3 bases at J, with 13 bases in the middle. Written as DNA, the CDR3 is TGTGCCAGCAGCTTAGTCCCAGGGCGAGGTGGGGCCAACGTCCTGACTTTC. It is translated as CASSLVPGRGGANVLTF.

This chain uses TRBV5-4 with TRBJ2-7; 12 positions match TRBD2. V lost 2 bases to trimming and J lost 2 bases; unmatched junction nucleotides: 2. Germline CDR1 SGHNT, CDR2 YYREEE (reference sequence). This CDR3 has 15 residues. The CDR3 sequence is CASSFGLAGTYEQYF. CDR3 nucleotides: TGTGCCAGCAGCTTCGGACTAGCGGGAACCTACGAGCAGTACTTC.

The chain couples TRBV29-1 to TRBJ1-4; D call uncertain. V lost 4 bases, J lost 5 bases, and 8 bases lay in between. Germline CDR1 SQVTM, CDR2 ANQGSEA. CDR3 length equals 12 residues. In nucleotides, the CDR3 is TGCAGCGTTGTCCGGGAGAATGAAAAACTGTTTTTT. Translating it yields CSVVRENEKLFF.

The chain is built from TRBV2 and TRBJ1-2; possibly TRBD1 for D (6 bases). Germline-derived CDR1 and CDR2 are SNHLY and FYNNEI. V was pared by 7 bases and J by 6 bases, with 15 bases between. The length of the CDR3 is 13 residues. Here the CDR3 reads CASTVLRGNGYTF. For the CDR3, the DNA is TGTGCCAGCACAGTTTTAAGGGGGAATGGCTACACCTTC.